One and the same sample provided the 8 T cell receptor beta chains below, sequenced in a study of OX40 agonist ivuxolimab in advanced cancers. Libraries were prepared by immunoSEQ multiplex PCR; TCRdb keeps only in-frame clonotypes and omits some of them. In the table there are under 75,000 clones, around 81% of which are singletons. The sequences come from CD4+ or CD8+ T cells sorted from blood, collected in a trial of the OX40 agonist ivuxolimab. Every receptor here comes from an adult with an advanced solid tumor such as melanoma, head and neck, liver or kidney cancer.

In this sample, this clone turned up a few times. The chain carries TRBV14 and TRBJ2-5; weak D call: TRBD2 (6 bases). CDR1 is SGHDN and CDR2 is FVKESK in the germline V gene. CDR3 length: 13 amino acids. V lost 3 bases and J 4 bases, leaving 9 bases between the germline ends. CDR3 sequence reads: CASSQYGGETQYF. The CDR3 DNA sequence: TGTGCCAGCAGCCAGTACGGGGGAGAGACCCAGTACTTC.

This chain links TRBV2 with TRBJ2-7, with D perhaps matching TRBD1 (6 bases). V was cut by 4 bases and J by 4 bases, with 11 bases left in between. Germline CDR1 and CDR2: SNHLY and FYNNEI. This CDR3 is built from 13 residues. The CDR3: CASSGPTGYEQYF. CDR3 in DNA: TGTGCCAGCAGTGGACCCACAGGGTACGAGCAGTACTTC.

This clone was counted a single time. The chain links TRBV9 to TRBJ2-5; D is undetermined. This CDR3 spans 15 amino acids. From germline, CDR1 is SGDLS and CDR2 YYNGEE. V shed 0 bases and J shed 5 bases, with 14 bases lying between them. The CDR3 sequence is CASSVGGLPGETQYF. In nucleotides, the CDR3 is TGTGCCAGCAGCGTAGGTGGCCTCCCTGGCGAGACCCAGTACTTC.

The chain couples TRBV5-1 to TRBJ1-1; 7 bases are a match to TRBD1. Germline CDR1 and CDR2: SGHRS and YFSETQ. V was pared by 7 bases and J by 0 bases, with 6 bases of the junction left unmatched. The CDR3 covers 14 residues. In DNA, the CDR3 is TGCGCCAGCCGTCGACAGGGAATGAACACTGAAGCTTTCTTT. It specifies CASRRQGMNTEAFF.

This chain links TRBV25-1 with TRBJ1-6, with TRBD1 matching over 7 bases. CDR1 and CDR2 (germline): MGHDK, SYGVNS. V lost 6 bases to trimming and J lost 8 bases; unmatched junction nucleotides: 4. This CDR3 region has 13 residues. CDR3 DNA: TGTGCCAGCAGCCGGGACAGATATTCACCCCTCCACTTT. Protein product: CASSRDRYSPLHF.

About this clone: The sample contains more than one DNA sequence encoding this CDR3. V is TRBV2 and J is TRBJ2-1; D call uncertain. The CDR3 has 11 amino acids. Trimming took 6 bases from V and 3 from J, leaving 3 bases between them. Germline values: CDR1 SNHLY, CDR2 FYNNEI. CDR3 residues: CASSLYNEQFF. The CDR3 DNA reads TGTGCCAGCAGCCTCTACAATGAGCAGTTCTTC.

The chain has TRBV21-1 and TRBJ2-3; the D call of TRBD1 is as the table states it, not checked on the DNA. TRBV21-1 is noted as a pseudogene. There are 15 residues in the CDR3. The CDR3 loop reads CASSSRGGETDTQYF. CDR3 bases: TGTGCCAGCAGCTCCCGAGGGGGCGAGACAGATACGCAGTATTTT.

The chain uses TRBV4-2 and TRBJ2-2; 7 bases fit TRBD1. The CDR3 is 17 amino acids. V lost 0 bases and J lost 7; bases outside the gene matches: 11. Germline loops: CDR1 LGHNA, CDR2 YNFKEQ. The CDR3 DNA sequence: TGTGCCAGCAGCCAAGATATAGGGGACAGAGTTCGCGGGGAGCTGTTTTTT. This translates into CASSQDIGDRVRGELFF.